This TCR beta chain emerged from a study of Tregs in tolerant kidney transplant recipients. On this clone: Its target is not known.

Sequenced by immunoSEQ multiplex PCR; TCRdb stores in-frame clones only, minus some. The sample carries about 110,000 clones, nearly 90% recorded once. The CDR3 covers 13 residues. From germline, CDR1 is LNHDA and CDR2 SQIVND (reference sequence). V was shortened by 6 bases and J by 7 bases, with 13 bases between the two germline ends. Study-wide results and limits: Findings come from small patient numbers and require larger validation. Expanding Tregs on activated donor B cells appeared to best identify donor-specific TCRbeta clones.

The receptor comes from a human donor who received a combined kidney and bone marrow transplant. The sequencing here drew on CD4+ T cells from blood, taken before the transplant. This chain uses TRBV19 with TRBJ1-5, with a tentative D call TRBD1 (5 bases). In DNA, the CDR3 is TGTGCCAGTAGGATCGGGGGTGGGCAGCCCCAGCATTTT. As protein: CASRIGGGQPQHF.